What follows are 30 T cell receptor beta chains derived from one specimen sequenced in a study of T cell clonality in common variable immunodeficiency. The table came from immunoSEQ multiplex PCR; TCRdb's copy has only in-frame clones and leaves some out. Altogether fewer than 55,000 clones were found in the sample, and no singletons occur. What was sequenced was peripheral blood mononuclear cells. These receptors were taken from a person aged 18-70 years in good health.

The table lists this clone with many counts. The CDR3 is cut off 3 residues early in the read; its end comes from the germline J gene. The rearrangement uses TRBV7-9 and TRBJ2-1; D might be TRBD1 (6 bases). CDR3 size: 15 residues. Germline CDR1 is SEHNR and CDR2 is FQNEAQ (reference sequence). V was trimmed by 5 bases and J by 3 bases, leaving 14 bases between them. The CDR3 sequence: CASSRQEGVYNEQFF. CDR3 bases read: TGTGCCAGCAGCCGACAAGAGGGGGTCTACAATGAG.

Comments on this clone: The read ends 3 residues early relative to the CDR3; the germline J gene fills the gap. This chain connects TRBV20-1 to TRBJ1-2; D uncertain. Germline CDR1 is DFQATT and CDR2 is SNEGSKA (reference sequence). This CDR3 comprises 14 residues. The CDR3 DNA, read in part, is TGCAGTGCTAGAGAGATGAGGCGTAGCTTCGAC. It encodes CSAREMRRSFD. The whole CDR3 reads CSAREMRRSFDYTF.

This clone has just a few counts. The CDR3 is cut off 3 residues early in the read; its end comes from the germline J gene. The chain joins TRBV2 to TRBJ1-2; maybe TRBD1 (5 bases). Germline CDR1 reads SNHLY; CDR2 reads FYNNEI. There are 10 residues in the CDR3. The sequenced CDR3 bases are TGTGCCAGCGAGGGGTTGGAC. Its protein is CASEGLD. The full CDR3 is CASEGLDYTF. The whole variable domain, filled in from reference TRBV2 and TRBJ1-2, reads EPEVTQTPSHQVTQMGQEVILRCVPISNHLYFYWYRQILGQKVEFLVSFYNNEISEKSEIFDDQFSVERPDGSNFTLKIRSTKLEDSAMYFCASEGLDYTFGSGTRLTVV.

This clone has just a few counts. The read falls 3 residues short of the CDR3 end, and the missing part is taken from the germline J gene. This chain joins TRBV13 and TRBJ2-2, with 13 bases that match TRBD2. J was trimmed by 6 bases and V by 5 bases; bases with no gene match: 6. Germline V gene lookup returns CDR1 PRHDT and CDR2 FYEKMQ (reference sequence). The CDR3 covers 16 residues. The DNA read from the CDR3 is TGTGCCAGCAGCACAAGAACTAGCGGGGGGGCCGGGGAG. Protein sequence: CASSTRTSGGAGE. The CDR3 reads in full as CASSTRTSGGAGELFF.

This clone was recorded at least ten times. The sequenced fragment ends 3 residues before the CDR3 boundary, so the rest is inferred from the germline J gene. The rearrangement links TRBV2 to TRBJ2-5, with 7 nucleotides matching TRBD1. V lost 6 bases and J lost 4; bases outside the gene matches: 5. The CDR3 runs 13 residues. Germline lookup yields CDR1 SNHLY and CDR2 FYNNEI. The covered CDR3 bases are TGTGCCAGCAGAGAGACAGGGAGAGAGACC. Its translation is CASRETGRET. The whole CDR3 reads CASRETGRETQYF.

Ten or more counts support this clone. This CDR3 is CASRQAEDGELFF. CDR3 DNA (partial): TGCGCCAGCAGACAGGCGGAAGACGGGGAG. This sequence joins TRBV5-1 and TRBJ2-2, with a weak D call TRBD1 (5 bases). The read halts 3 residues ahead of the CDR3 end, with the missing end drawn from the germline J gene. The germline V and J ends were trimmed by 5 bases and 7 bases, with 12 bases remaining between them. Germline V CDR1 and CDR2: SGHRS, YFSETQ. CDR3 size: 13 residues.

In its sample, this clone was seen many times. The read terminates 3 residues ahead of where the CDR3 ends, so the germline J gene completes it. This chain uses TRBV30 with TRBJ2-1, with D unclear. This CDR3 is built from 13 residues. Trimming stripped 7 bases from V and 6 bases from J, with 16 bases between. Germline CDR1 GTSNPN, CDR2 SVGIG (reference sequence). Here the CDR3 reads CAYERKRPNEQFF. The sequenced part of the CDR3 DNA is TGTGCCTACGAGCGAAAAAGGCCCAATGAG. Variable domain in full (rest from reference TRBV30 and TRBJ2-1): SQTIHQWPATLVQPVGSPLSLECTVEGTSNPNLYWYRQAAGRGLQLLFYSVGIGQISSEVPQNLSASRPQDRQFILSSKKLLLSDSGFYLCAYERKRPNEQFFGPGTRLTVL.

This clone was counted at least ten times. The read stops 3 residues short of the end of the CDR3; the missing end is completed from the germline J gene. The chain couples TRBV7-7 to TRBJ2-5; D is perhaps TRBD1 (6 bases). The CDR3 covers 18 residues. Germline loops: CDR1 SSHAT, CDR2 FNYEAQ (reference sequence). V lost 3 bases and J lost 2, with 22 bases in between. The CDR3 sequence: CASSFSIPQGILQETQYF. CDR3 DNA (partial): TGTGCCAGCAGCTTTTCTATCCCTCAGGGGATTCTACAAGAGACC.

This clone came up many times. The read terminates 3 residues ahead of where the CDR3 ends, so the germline J gene completes it. The V gene is TRBV20-1, the J gene TRBJ1-2; D remains unclear. V was pared by 2 bases and J by 1 base, with 8 bases between. There are 13 residues in the CDR3. The V gene's germline CDR1 is DFQATT and CDR2 SNEGSKA (reference sequence). The sequenced part of the CDR3 DNA is TGCAGTGCTAGAAGAGACAATAACTATGGC. It translates to CSARRDNNYG. From start to end, the CDR3 is CSARRDNNYGYTF.

This clone was seen more than once but under ten times. The junction shows a germline mismatch at one end, possibly a read error. The read is 3 residues too short to cover the CDR3 end, so that end is filled in from the germline J gene. The chain recombines TRBV7-9 with TRBJ2-1, with 8 nucleotides matching TRBD2. The CDR3 loop spans 14 amino acids. CDR1 is SEHNR and CDR2 is FQNEAQ in the germline V gene (reference sequence). The CDR3 bases that were read are TGTCCCAGCAGCCACTCTAGCGGGTACAATGAG. It translates to CPSSHSSGYNE. The entire CDR3 protein reads CPSSHSSGYNEQFF.

Only a few counts were recorded for this clone. The observed sequence ends 3 residues before the CDR3 terminus, with the missing tail filled in from the germline J gene. This chain links TRBV2 with TRBJ1-6; TRBD1 matches at 8 bases. Germline loops: CDR1 SNHLY, CDR2 FYNNEI. There are 14 residues in the CDR3. Unmatched junction bases numbered 5, after V lost 6 bases and J lost 7 bases. CDR3: CASRDRAINSPLHF. The DNA read from the CDR3 is TGTGCCAGCAGGGACAGGGCAATAAATTCACCC.

This clone was seen at least ten times. The read stops 3 residues short of the end of the CDR3; the missing end is completed from the germline J gene. This chain uses TRBV20-1 with TRBJ1-5; 12 nucleotides agree with TRBD1. Germline CDR1 and CDR2: DFQATT and SNEGSKA (reference sequence). V trimming: 1 base; J trimming: 6 bases; junction bases outside the gene matches: 4. The CDR3 has 15 amino acids. The covered CDR3 bases are TGCAGTGCTAGAGCCGGGACAGGGGGCGGTCAGCCC. It yields the protein CSARAGTGGGQP. The CDR3 as a whole reads CSARAGTGGGQPQHF.

In this sample, this clone turned up a few times. One end of the junction does not line up with germline, which may come from a read error. The read is 3 residues too short to cover the CDR3 end, so that end is filled in from the germline J gene. The V call is TRBV13, the J call TRBJ2-4, with unresolved D. The CDR3 runs to 15 residues. Germline V CDR1 and CDR2: PRHDT, FYEKMQ (reference sequence). CDR3: CASSLLGNAKNVQYF. CDR3 DNA, as far as it was read: TGTGCCAGCAGCTTACTAGGTAATGCCAAAAACGTT.

The table lists this clone with many counts. The read stops 3 residues short of the end of the CDR3; the missing end is completed from the germline J gene. V is TRBV19 and J is TRBJ2-5; TRBD1 matches 8 bases. The CDR3 spans 15 residues. V lost 4 bases, J lost 4 bases, and 8 bases stayed unmatched. Germline loops: CDR1 LNHDA, CDR2 SQIVND (reference sequence). CDR3 sequence reads: CASSTLGQAGETQYF. CDR3 bases read: TGTGCCAGTAGTACCTTGGGACAGGCTGGAGAGACC.

This clone was counted between two and nine times. The sequenced fragment ends 3 residues before the CDR3 boundary, so the rest is inferred from the germline J gene. This chain uses TRBV20-1 with TRBJ2-7, with TRBD1 matching over 9 bases. This CDR3 region has 14 residues. CDR1 is DFQATT, CDR2 SNEGSKA, per germline (reference sequence). V shed 3 bases, J shed 2 bases, and the junction held 5 bases outside the gene matches. This chain's CDR3 is CSARGRTGAYEQYF. CDR3 DNA, as far as it was read: TGCAGTGCTAGGGGGCGGACAGGGGCCTACGAG.

The table lists this clone with many counts. The DNA ends 3 residues before the CDR3 does, and the rest of the CDR3 is filled in from the germline J gene. The gene calls are TRBV30 and TRBJ2-2; D is possibly TRBD2 (6 bases). Looked up from germline, CDR1 is GTSNPN and CDR2 is SVGIG (reference sequence). The CDR3 spans 13 residues. V lost 3 bases, J lost 7 bases, and 12 bases lay in between. The CDR3 reads CAWRYYSGGELFF. CDR3 DNA (partial): TGTGCCTGGAGGTACTATAGCGGCGGGGAG.

Of note for this clone: The sequence runs out 3 residues before the end of the CDR3; the remainder is reconstructed from the germline J gene. V usage is TRBV6-4 and J usage is TRBJ1-2; 7 bases align to TRBD1. The CDR3 loop spans 12 amino acids. In germline, CDR1 is MRHNA, CDR2 SNTAGT. After removal of 6 bases from V and 2 bases from J, the junction contained 0 bases not matched to a gene. CDR3 DNA (partial): TGTGCCAGCAGGGGACAGAACTATGGC. It encodes CASRGQNYG. The whole CDR3 protein is CASRGQNYGYTF.

This clone was found many times. The read comes to an end 3 residues before the CDR3 does, leaving the germline J gene to fill in the end. The rearrangement joins TRBV19 to TRBJ2-5, with D hard to call. The CDR3 is 15 residues long. Germline CDR1 reads LNHDA; CDR2 reads SQIVND (reference sequence). V was pared by 4 bases and J by 4 bases, with 16 bases between. The chain's CDR3 is CASSNLPPTGETQYF. Incomplete CDR3 DNA: TGTGCCAGTAGTAACCTCCCCCCGACTGGAGAGACC.

The sample holds many counts of this clone. The read halts 3 residues ahead of the CDR3 end, with the missing end drawn from the germline J gene. This chain uses TRBV5-1 with TRBJ1-2; 7 bases line up with TRBD1. Germline V gives CDR1 SGHRS, CDR2 YFSETQ. The CDR3 contains 14 residues. The covered CDR3 bases are TGCGCCAGCAGCTTGGATCCAGGGGGGAGCGGC. Translating gives CASSLDPGGSG. The whole CDR3 protein reads CASSLDPGGSGYTF.

There are many counts of this clone. The read comes to an end 3 residues before the CDR3 does, leaving the germline J gene to fill in the end. The chain combines TRBV28 with TRBJ2-7, with D uncertain. V dropped 4 bases and J dropped 4 bases, with 8 bases sitting between them. Germline lookup yields CDR1 MDHEN and CDR2 SYDVKM. The CDR3 covers 12 residues. CDR3 amino acids: CASSSKRYEQYF. Partial CDR3 DNA: TGTGCCAGCAGTTCAAAGAGGTACGAG.

Many counts were recorded for this clone. The read ends 3 residues before the CDR3 terminus; that terminus is restored from the germline J gene. The gene calls are TRBV5-1 and TRBJ1-6, with a tentative D call TRBD1 (5 bases). CDR1 is SGHRS and CDR2 is YFSETQ in the germline V gene. Trimming removed 2 bases from V and 3 bases from J, with 9 bases in between. CDR3 length: 15 amino acids. The chain's CDR3 is CASSFQGGYNSPLHF. The covered CDR3 bases are TGCGCCAGCAGCTTCCAGGGTGGCTATAATTCACCC.

This clone occurred many times. The read finishes 3 residues shy of the CDR3 end, and the germline J gene is used to complete it. The chain combines TRBV13 with TRBJ1-1; the match to TRBD1 covers 7 bases. The V segment lost 5 bases and the J segment 0 bases; nucleotides outside the gene matches: 21. This CDR3 contains 20 residues. The V gene's germline CDR1 is PRHDT and CDR2 FYEKMQ (reference sequence). CDR3 in amino acids: CASSPGAQWTGLFMNTEAFF. Incomplete CDR3 DNA: TGTGCCAGCAGCCCGGGCGCCCAGTGGACAGGCCTCTTCATGAACACTGAA.

This clone was seen ten or more times. The read falls 3 residues short of the CDR3 end, and the missing part is taken from the germline J gene. The V gene is TRBV7-8, the J gene TRBJ1-2; TRBD1 aligns across 8 bases. CDR3 length: 15 residues. Trimming at V came to 5 bases and at J to 7 bases, leaving 12 bases not matched to a gene. CDR1 SGHVS and CDR2 FQNEAQ come from the germline V gene. Here the CDR3 reads CASSAGQGVLLGYTF. The CDR3 DNA, read in part, is TGTGCCAGCAGCGCTGGACAGGGAGTATTACTTGGC.

In its sample, this clone was seen many times. The read ends 3 residues early relative to the CDR3; the germline J gene fills the gap. V is TRBV30 and J is TRBJ2-3; weak D call: TRBD1 (5 bases). The CDR3 totals 13 residues. The germline V gene encodes CDR1 GTSNPN and CDR2 SVGIG (reference sequence). This CDR3 is CAWRGLTVRAQYF. Partial CDR3 DNA: TGTGCCTGGAGGGGTTTGACAGTACGGGCG.

Many counts were recorded for this clone. The read comes to an end 3 residues before the CDR3 does, leaving the germline J gene to fill in the end. The V gene is TRBV19, the J gene TRBJ2-7; the D is unclear. The CDR3 totals 16 residues. Germline V gives CDR1 LNHDA, CDR2 SQIVND (reference sequence). Trimming left V 1 base short and J 2 bases short, with 15 bases between. The CDR3: CASSIAVGSPPYEQYF. CDR3 DNA (partial): TGTGCCAGTAGTATAGCAGTAGGGTCCCCTCCCTACGAG.

This clone has at least ten counts. With the read ending 3 residues before the CDR3 end, the germline J gene is used to fill in that end. This chain links TRBV20-1 with TRBJ2-1; D might be TRBD2 (6 bases). Trimming took off 1 base at V and 4 bases at J, with 17 bases between the two ends. There are 16 residues in the CDR3. Germline V lookup: CDR1 DFQATT, CDR2 SNEGSKA (reference sequence). The CDR3 bases that were read are TGCAGTGCTAGAGTGGGCAGTAGCGGTGAATACAATGAG. Protein sequence: CSARVGSSGEYNE. The CDR3 in full is CSARVGSSGEYNEQFF.

There are many counts of this clone. The read ends 3 residues before the CDR3 terminus; that terminus is restored from the germline J gene. The chain recombines TRBV30 with TRBJ1-1; TRBD1 might be the D (5 bases). Germline CDR1 GTSNPN, CDR2 SVGIG (reference sequence). V shed 0 bases and J shed 3 bases, with 8 bases lying between them. CDR3 length equals 13 residues. CDR3 loop: CAWSVQEYTEAFF. The part of the CDR3 DNA that was read is TGTGCCTGGAGTGTACAGGAGTACACTGAA. Filled out from reference TRBV30 and TRBJ1-1, the complete variable domain reads SQTIHQWPATLVQPVGSPLSLECTVEGTSNPNLYWYRQAAGRGLQLLFYSVGIGQISSEVPQNLSASRPQDRQFILSSKKLLLSDSGFYLCAWSVQEYTEAFFGQGTRLTVV.

At least ten counts were recorded for this clone. The CDR3 region is CASSLASGQGYTF. The part of the CDR3 DNA that was read is TGTGCCAGCAGCTTAGCATCAGGACAAGGC. The chain joins TRBV7-2 to TRBJ1-2; a weak D match, TRBD1 (5 bases). The CDR3 extends 3 residues past the end of the read, so its final part is completed from the germline J gene. Germline V gene data show CDR1 as SGHTA and CDR2 as FQGNSA. The CDR3 runs to 13 residues.

This clone was seen at least ten times. The CDR3 end lies 3 residues beyond the end of the read and is filled in from the germline J gene. The chain has TRBV6-2 or TRBV6-3 and TRBJ2-4; tentatively, D is TRBD2 (5 bases). The CDR3 totals 16 residues. CDR1 and CDR2 (germline): MNHEY, SVGEGT. The V end lost 6 bases, the J end lost 0 bases, and 15 bases lay between the germline ends. CDR3 protein: CASSAGRTLAKNIQYF. The CDR3 DNA, read in part, is TGTGCCAGCAGCGCGGGCAGAACCTTAGCCAAAAACATT.

This clone was observed at least ten times. The read halts 3 residues ahead of the CDR3 end, with the missing end drawn from the germline J gene. J is TRBJ2-4 and V is TRBV30; 8 positions agree with TRBD1. J was trimmed by 5 bases and V by 4 bases; bases with no gene match: 19. CDR1 is GTSNPN and CDR2 is SVGIG in the germline V gene (reference sequence). The CDR3 sequence is 18 residues long. Incomplete CDR3 DNA: TGTGCCTGGACGTCTGCACGACAGGGGAGGTTTTGGGAAAACATT. Its protein product is CAWTSARQGRFWENI. The complete CDR3 sequence is CAWTSARQGRFWENIQYF.